This T cell receptor beta chain derives from a study of blood T cell repertoires in COVID-19. Original processing methods: How many nucleated cells were present was estimated from reference gene primer amplification. Method: immunoSEQ multiplex PCR; TCRdb's copy keeps in-frame clones and lacks some. V and J calls plus clone size are reproduced from that table; the DNA served to infer D and trimming. Of hundreds of thousands of clones in the sample, about 90% were seen once. This CDR3 is 14 amino acids long. The V gene end was trimmed by 2 bases and the J gene end by 4 bases; junction bases not matched to a gene: 2. CDR1 is KGHSH and CDR2 is LQKENI in the germline V gene.

The rearrangement links TRBV18 to TRBJ1-1, with 9 bases aligning to TRBD1. This clonotype was sampled from a woman younger than 30 who had recovered from COVID-19. Sequencing used PBMCs or T cells enriched from blood (not recorded which). This CDR3 is CASSPGTGITEAFF. The CDR3 DNA reads TGTGCCAGCTCACCAGGGACAGGGATCACTGAAGCTTTCTTT.